The rows below give T cell receptor beta chains drawn from one sample of a study of PD-1 blockade in classical Hodgkin lymphoma. Sequencing was performed with immunoSEQ multiplex PCR; in TCRdb, only in-frame clones are kept and a portion is missing. The repertoire holds 25,000 to 30,000 clones, with under 75% as singletons. The sample consisted of peripheral blood mononuclear cells (PBMCs), taken before the second cycle of nivolumab. These receptors all come from a human donor with classical Hodgkin lymphoma. CDR3s include the opening cysteine and the closing phenylalanine or tryptophan.

CDR3 protein: CASSPGQGTYEQYF
V gene: TRBV16
J gene: TRBJ2-7

CDR3 protein: CASTGLGGNIQYF
V gene: TRBV2
J gene: TRBJ2-4

CDR3 protein: CASSFTGQGNQPQHF
V gene: TRBV28
J gene: TRBJ1-5

CDR3 protein: CASSLSKGGFPEAFF
V gene: TRBV7-2
J gene: TRBJ1-1

CDR3 protein: CASSVGPTDNEQFF
V gene: TRBV5-1
J gene: TRBJ2-1

CDR3 protein: CASSPQGNTGELFF
V gene: TRBV9
J gene: TRBJ2-2

CDR3 protein: CASSLGGANVLTF
V gene: TRBV27
J gene: TRBJ2-6

CDR3 protein: CASSVDPGSTDTQYF
V gene: TRBV9
J gene: TRBJ2-3

CDR3 protein: CASSTARTDTQYF
V gene: TRBV27
J gene: TRBJ2-3

CDR3 protein: CASSQDLGGTEAFF
V gene: TRBV5-4
J gene: TRBJ1-1

CDR3 protein: CSVRRGPYEQYF
V gene: TRBV29-1
J gene: TRBJ2-7

CDR3 protein: CASSLTGTGENSPLHF
V gene: TRBV18
J gene: TRBJ1-6

CDR3 protein: CASSLGLAAYNEQFF
V gene: TRBV7-2
J gene: TRBJ2-1

CDR3 protein: CASSFYLAGTDTQYF
V gene: TRBV27
J gene: TRBJ2-3

CDR3 protein: CASRHVGQGGQPQHF
V gene: TRBV21-1
J gene: TRBJ1-5

CDR3 protein: CASSRLGTKFLAKNIQYF
V gene: TRBV7-9
J gene: TRBJ2-4

CDR3 protein: CASSLRLRGPATDTQYF
V gene: TRBV7-2
J gene: TRBJ2-3

CDR3 protein: CASSLGLADLTDTQYF
V gene: TRBV5-4
J gene: TRBJ2-3

CDR3 protein: CASRPTPGGGQPQHF
V gene: TRBV6-5
J gene: TRBJ1-5

CDR3 protein: CASSIGSPNNEQFF
V gene: TRBV19
J gene: TRBJ2-1

CDR3 protein: CASRPRTSGGAYSYNEQFF
V gene: TRBV5-1
J gene: TRBJ2-1

CDR3 protein: CASAPGGSGTQYF
V gene: TRBV27
J gene: TRBJ2-3

CDR3 protein: CASSSRQGTGANVLTF
V gene: TRBV9
J gene: TRBJ2-6

CDR3 protein: CASSTNDPRGVYGYTF
V gene: TRBV19
J gene: TRBJ1-2

CDR3 protein: CASSLRLGSGNTIYF
V gene: TRBV28
J gene: TRBJ1-3

CDR3 protein: CASSRWGRGGPDTQYF
V gene: TRBV7-2
J gene: TRBJ2-3

CDR3 protein: CASSTIRADEQFF
V gene: TRBV19
J gene: TRBJ2-1

CDR3 protein: CAWSPGGSTDTQYF
V gene: TRBV30
J gene: TRBJ2-3

CDR3 protein: CASSVATDQPQHF
V gene: TRBV9
J gene: TRBJ1-5

CDR3 protein: CAISVEGYEQYF
V gene: TRBV10-3
J gene: TRBJ2-7

CDR3 protein: CASSHADYRDRVWYEQYF
V gene: TRBV4-1
J gene: TRBJ2-7

CDR3 protein: CASSPGLAIETQYF
V gene: TRBV4-3
J gene: TRBJ2-5

CDR3 protein: CASSSRVLTANSGANVLTF
V gene: TRBV5-1
J gene: TRBJ2-6

CDR3 protein: CASGLYNYGYTF
V gene: TRBV6-5
J gene: TRBJ1-2

CDR3 protein: CASKRDSTDTQYF
V gene: TRBV2
J gene: TRBJ2-3

CDR3 protein: CASSGRQNNQPQHF
V gene: TRBV6-1
J gene: TRBJ1-5

CDR3 protein: CASSLDSRGYGYTF
V gene: TRBV11-3
J gene: TRBJ1-2

CDR3 protein: CASSLAEANYGYTF
V gene: TRBV6-5
J gene: TRBJ1-2

CDR3 protein: CASHTGMGNEKLFF
V gene: TRBV5-1
J gene: TRBJ1-4